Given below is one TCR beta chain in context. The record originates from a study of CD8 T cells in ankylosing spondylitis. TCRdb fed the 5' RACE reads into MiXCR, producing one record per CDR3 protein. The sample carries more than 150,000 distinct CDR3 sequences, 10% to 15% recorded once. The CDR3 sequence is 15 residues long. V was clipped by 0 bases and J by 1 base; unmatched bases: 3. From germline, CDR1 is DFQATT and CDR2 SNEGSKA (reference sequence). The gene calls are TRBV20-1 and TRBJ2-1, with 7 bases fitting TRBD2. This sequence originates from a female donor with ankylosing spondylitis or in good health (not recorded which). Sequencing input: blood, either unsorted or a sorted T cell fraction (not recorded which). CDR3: CSARDPSGSYNEQFF. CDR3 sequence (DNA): TGCAGTGCTAGAGACCCTAGCGGTTCCTACAATGAGCAGTTCTTC.